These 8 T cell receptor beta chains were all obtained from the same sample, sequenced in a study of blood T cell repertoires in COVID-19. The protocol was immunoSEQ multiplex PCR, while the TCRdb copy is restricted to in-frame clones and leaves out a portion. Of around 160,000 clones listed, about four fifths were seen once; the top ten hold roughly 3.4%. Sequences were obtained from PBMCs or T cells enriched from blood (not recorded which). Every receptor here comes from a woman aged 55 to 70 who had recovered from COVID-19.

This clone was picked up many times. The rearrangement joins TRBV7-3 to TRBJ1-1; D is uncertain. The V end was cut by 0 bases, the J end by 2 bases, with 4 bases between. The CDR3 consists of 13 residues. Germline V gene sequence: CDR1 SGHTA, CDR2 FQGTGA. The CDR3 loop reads CASSLTPNTEAFF. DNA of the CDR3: TGTGCCAGCAGCTTAACCCCTAACACTGAAGCTTTCTTT.

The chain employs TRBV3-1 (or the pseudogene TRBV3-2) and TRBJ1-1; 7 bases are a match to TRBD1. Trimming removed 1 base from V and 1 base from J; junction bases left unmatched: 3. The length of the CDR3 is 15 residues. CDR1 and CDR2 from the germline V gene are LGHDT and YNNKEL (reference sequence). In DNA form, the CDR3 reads TGTGCCAGCAGCCAAGCGGGACAGTGGAACACTGAAGCTTTCTTT. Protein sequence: CASSQAGQWNTEAFF.

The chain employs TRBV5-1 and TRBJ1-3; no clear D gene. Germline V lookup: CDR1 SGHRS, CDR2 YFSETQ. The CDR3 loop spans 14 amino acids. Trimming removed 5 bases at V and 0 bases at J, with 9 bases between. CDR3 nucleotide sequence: TGCGCCAGCAGTCCAGGAAGCTCTGGAAACACCATATATTTT. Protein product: CASSPGSSGNTIYF.

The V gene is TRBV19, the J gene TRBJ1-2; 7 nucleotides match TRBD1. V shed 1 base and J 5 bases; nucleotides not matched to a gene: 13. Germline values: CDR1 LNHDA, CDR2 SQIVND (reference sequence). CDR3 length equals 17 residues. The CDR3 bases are TGTGCCAGTAGTATAGGCGGTATTCTTAAGGGGGCTTATGGCTACACCTTC. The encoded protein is CASSIGGILKGAYGYTF.

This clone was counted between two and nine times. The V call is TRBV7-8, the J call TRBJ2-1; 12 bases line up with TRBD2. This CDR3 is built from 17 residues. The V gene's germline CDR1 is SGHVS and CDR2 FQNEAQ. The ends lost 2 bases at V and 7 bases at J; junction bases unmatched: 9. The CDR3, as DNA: TGTGCCAGCAGCTTAAGAACTAGCGGGGGGCAGAGTAATGAGCAGTTCTTC. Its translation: CASSLRTSGGQSNEQFF.

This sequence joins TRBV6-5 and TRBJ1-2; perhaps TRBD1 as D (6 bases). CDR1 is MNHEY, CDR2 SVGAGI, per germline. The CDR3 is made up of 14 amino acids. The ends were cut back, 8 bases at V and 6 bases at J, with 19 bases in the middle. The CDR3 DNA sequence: TGTGCCAGCCATATAGGGGGGGCTCTAAATGGCTACACCTTC. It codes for CASHIGGALNGYTF.

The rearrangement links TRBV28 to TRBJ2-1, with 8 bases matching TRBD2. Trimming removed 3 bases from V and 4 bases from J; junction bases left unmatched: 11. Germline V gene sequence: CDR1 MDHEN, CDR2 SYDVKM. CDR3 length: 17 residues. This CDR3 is CASSLHLTGGVYNEQFF. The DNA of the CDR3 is TGTGCCAGCAGTTTGCACCTGACGGGGGGGGTATACAATGAGCAGTTCTTC.

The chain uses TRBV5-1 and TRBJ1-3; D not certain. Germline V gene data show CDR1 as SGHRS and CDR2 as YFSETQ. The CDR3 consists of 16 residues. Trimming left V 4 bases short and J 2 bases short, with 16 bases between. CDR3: CASSPSGGGAGNTIYF. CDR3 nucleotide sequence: TGCGCCAGCAGCCCATCGGGCGGAGGAGCTGGAAACACCATATATTTT.